This TCR beta chain was documented in a study of T cell repertoires in cytomegalovirus infection. Study in general: Matching HLA type, along with CMV infection, was indicated by public TCR beta signatures.

MiXCR was run by TCRdb on the reads, yielding one entry per CDR3 protein. The sample consists of some 600,000 distinct CDR3 sequences, less than 25% of them appearing once. Overall study results and limits: Ex vivo, HLA-C-restricted CMV-specific TCR beta clonotypes prevailed over the rest of the response. CMV carriers with the relevant HLA were identified by cumulative public TCR beta family frequency.

The V end lost 1 base, the J end lost 5 bases, and 12 bases lay between the germline ends. CDR3 length equals 15 residues. Germline V gene data show CDR1 as LNHDA and CDR2 as SQIVND (reference sequence). In this sample, this clonotype turned up a few times. Its antigen is not identified. This TCR derives from a human donor in good health (CMV status not recorded). Some clones in this sample may be carry-over from other donors' samples. The sequencing sample was made of CD8+ T cells from PBMCs. The chain employs TRBV19 and TRBJ1-5; D is unclear. The DNA of the CDR3 is TGTGCCAGTAGTATAGTTTACAGATTCGATCAGCCCCAGCATTTT. Amino acids: CASSIVYRFDQPQHF.